This entry concerns a single T cell receptor beta chain. Its antigen remains unidentified. This specimen comes from a study of T-cell reconstitution after alpha-beta-depleted transplantation in children. Study results and limitations: One year after transplant, T-cell counts and diversity came mostly from newly produced T cells. The study reportedly traced alpha-beta T cells about two months after transplant to several hundred expanded graft clones. After transplant, high TCRbeta diversity at day 60 in some patients arose from surviving recipient T cells and thymic progenitors.

Germline-derived CDR1 and CDR2 are SGHTA and FQGNSA. V was clipped by 8 bases and J by 4 bases, with 8 bases between them. This CDR3 has 12 amino acids. Construction of the TCRbeta library involved unique molecular identifiers. In TCRdb, the PCR reads were re-called with MiXCR into one record per CDR3 protein. Of about 420,000 distinct CDR3 sequences detected, around 15% appear once; the ten largest clones hold roughly 29%. The rearrangement joins TRBV7-2 to TRBJ2-2, with D uncertain. Sequencing was performed on PBMCs, mostly from graft donor cells, taken 360 days after TCRalphabeta/CD19-depleted stem cell transplant. The sequence was obtained from a boy under two years old who had a stem cell transplant for Wiskott-Aldrich syndrome, so the T cells may come from the graft donor. The CDR3 bases are TGTGCCAGCGGGTGGTTCACCGGGGAGCTGTTTTTT. Translation: CASGWFTGELFF.